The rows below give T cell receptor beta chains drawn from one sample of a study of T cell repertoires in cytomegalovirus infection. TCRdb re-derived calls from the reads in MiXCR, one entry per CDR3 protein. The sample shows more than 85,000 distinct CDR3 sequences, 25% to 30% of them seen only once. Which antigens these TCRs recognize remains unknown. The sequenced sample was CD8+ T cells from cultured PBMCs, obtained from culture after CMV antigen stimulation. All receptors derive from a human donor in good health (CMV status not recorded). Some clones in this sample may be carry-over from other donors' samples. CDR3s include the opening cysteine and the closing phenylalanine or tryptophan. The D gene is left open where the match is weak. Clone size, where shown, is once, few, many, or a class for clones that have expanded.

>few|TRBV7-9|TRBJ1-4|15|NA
TGTGCCAGCAGCTTAGGGAAGGGTTATAATGAAAAACTGTTTTTT
CASSLGKGYNEKLFF
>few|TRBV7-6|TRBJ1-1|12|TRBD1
TGTGCCAGCAGCTTAAGTACAGGGGAATCTTTCTTT
CASSLSTGESFF
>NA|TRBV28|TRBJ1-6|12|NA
TGTGCCAGCAGTTTAAGTGGTTCACCCCTCCACTTT
CASSLSGSPLHF
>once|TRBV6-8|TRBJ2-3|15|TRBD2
TGTGCCAGCAGTGGACCTAGCGGGGGGTTTGATACGCAGTATTTT
CASSGPSGGFDTQYF
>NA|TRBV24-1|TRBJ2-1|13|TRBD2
TGTGCCACCAGTGATGGTGCGGGGGGGCCGCAGTTCTTC
CATSDGAGGPQFF
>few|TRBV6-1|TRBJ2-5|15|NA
TGTGCCAGCAGTGAAGCGTCCAGGGACTGGGAGACCCAGTACTTC
CASSEASRDWETQYF
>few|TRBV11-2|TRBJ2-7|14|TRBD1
TGTGCCAGCAGCCCCGGGACAGGGAACTACGAGCAGTACTTC
CASSPGTGNYEQYF
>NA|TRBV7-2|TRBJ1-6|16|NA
TGTGCCAGCAGCTTAGTCCCGCCACCCATTGATTCACCCCTCCACTTT
CASSLVPPPIDSPLHF
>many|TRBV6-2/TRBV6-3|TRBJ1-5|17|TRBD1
TGTGCCAGCAGCCACGAAGATAGGGGGCAGGACAATCAGCCCCAGCATTTT
CASSHEDRGQDNQPQHF
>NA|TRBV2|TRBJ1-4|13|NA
TGTGCCAGCAGGGGATGGGACACTGAAAAACTGTTTTTT
CASRGWDTEKLFF
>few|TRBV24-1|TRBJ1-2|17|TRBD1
TGTGCCACCAGTGATGGGGGGACAGGGCACATTGAGGATGGCTACACCTTC
CATSDGGTGHIEDGYTF
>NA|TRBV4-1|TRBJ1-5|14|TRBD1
TGCGCCAGCAGCTCCGGGACAGGGGGTCAGCCCCAGCATTTT
CASSSGTGGQPQHF
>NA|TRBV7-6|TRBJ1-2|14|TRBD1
TGTGCCAGCAGCCAGACAGGGGGATGGTATGGCTGCACCTTC
CASSQTGGWYGCTF
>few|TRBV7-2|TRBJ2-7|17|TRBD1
TGTGCCAGCAGCCCTTACGCCGGGACAGGGGGCTTTTACGAGCAGTACTTC
CASSPYAGTGGFYEQYF
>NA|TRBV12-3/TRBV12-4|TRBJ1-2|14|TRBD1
TGTGCCAGCAGTCCTCAGGGGGCGAACTATGGCTACACCTTC
CASSPQGANYGYTF
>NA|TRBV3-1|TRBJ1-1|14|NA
TGTGCCAGCAGCCAGCCGACTCGAGGCACTGAAGCTTTCTTT
CASSQPTRGTEAFF
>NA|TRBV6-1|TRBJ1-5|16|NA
TGTGCCAGCAGTGAAGGAAGGCATCAGGGCAATCAGCCCCAGCATTTT
CASSEGRHQGNQPQHF
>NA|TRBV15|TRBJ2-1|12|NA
TGTGCCACCAGCAGATGGGAGGATGAGCAGTTCTTC
CATSRWEDEQFF
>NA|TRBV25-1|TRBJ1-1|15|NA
TGTGCCAGCAGTGAATACGGATTCGGTTGGGCTGAAGCTTTCTTT
CASSEYGFGWAEAFF
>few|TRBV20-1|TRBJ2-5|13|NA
TGCAGTGCTATAAGGACCCCCGTCGCAGCCCAGTACTTC
CSAIRTPVAAQYF
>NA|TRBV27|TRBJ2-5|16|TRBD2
TGTGCCAGCAGTATGACTAGCGGGTGGAACCAAGAGACCCAGTACTTC
CASSMTSGWNQETQYF
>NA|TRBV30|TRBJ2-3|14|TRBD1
TGTGCCTGGACCCCGGGACAGGGCACAGATACGCAGTATTTT
CAWTPGQGTDTQYF
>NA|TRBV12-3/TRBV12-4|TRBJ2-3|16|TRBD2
TGTCCCAGCAGTTTCTTCCTAGCGGGGGCTACAGATACGCAGTATTTT
CPSSFFLAGATDTQYF
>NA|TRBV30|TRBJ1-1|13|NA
TGTGCCTGGTGTCGGGCCATGGGACCTGAAGCTTTCTTT
CAWCRAMGPEAFF
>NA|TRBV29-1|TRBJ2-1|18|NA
TGCAGCGTTGAAGATCGGTTCGGCAGGTCGCCAACGGACAATGAGCAGTTCTTC
CSVEDRFGRSPTDNEQFF
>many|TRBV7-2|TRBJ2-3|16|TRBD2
TGTGCCAGCAGCCGTTTTCCTAGCGGGAGCACAGATACGCAGTATTTT
CASSRFPSGSTDTQYF
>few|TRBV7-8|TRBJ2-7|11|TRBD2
TGTGCCAGCAGCGCAGGACTAGCAAAGTTCTTC
CASSAGLAKFF
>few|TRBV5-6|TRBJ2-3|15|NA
TGTGCCAGCAGCTTGCGTACAGGGAGATGGGATACGCAGTATTTT
CASSLRTGRWDTQYF
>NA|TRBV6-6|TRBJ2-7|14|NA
TGTGCCAGCAGTTACTCGAGGCTGCTCTACGAGCAGTACTTC
CASSYSRLLYEQYF
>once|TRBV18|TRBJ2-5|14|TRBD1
TGTGCCAGCTCACCGGACAGGGGGTATGAGACCCAGTACTTC
CASSPDRGYETQYF
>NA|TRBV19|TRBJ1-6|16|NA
TGTGCCAGTAGTCTTCGGACAGCTCGGCTGGGATCACCCCTCCACTTT
CASSLRTARLGSPLHF
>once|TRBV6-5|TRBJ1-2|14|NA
TGTGCCAGCAGTACGGGGGGGAACCTTTTTGGCTACACCTTC
CASSTGGNLFGYTF
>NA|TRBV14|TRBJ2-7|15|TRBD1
TGTGCCAGCAGCCTCCGGACAGGTTATATCTACGAGCAGTACTTC
CASSLRTGYIYEQYF
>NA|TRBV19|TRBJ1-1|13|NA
TGTGCCAGTAGTGCCAGATCGAACACTGAAGCTTTCTTT
CASSARSNTEAFF
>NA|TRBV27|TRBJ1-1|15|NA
TGTGCCAGCAGTTTAGGGAGGGGAGCGAACACTGAAGCTTTCTTT
CASSLGRGANTEAFF
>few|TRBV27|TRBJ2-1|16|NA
TGTGCCAGCAGCTCCGGTGGAGGGTGGTCCTACAATGAGCAGTTCTTC
CASSSGGGWSYNEQFF
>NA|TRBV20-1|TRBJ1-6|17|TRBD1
TGCAGTGCTAGAGAACTTGGGACAGGGCGCGATAATTCACCCCTCCACTTT
CSARELGTGRDNSPLHF
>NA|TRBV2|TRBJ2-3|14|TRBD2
TGTGCCAGCATGGAAAGCGGGGGGGGCGATACGCAGTATTTT
CASMESGGGDTQYF
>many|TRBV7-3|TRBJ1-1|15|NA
TGTGCCAGCGCCATTACAGGAGCCTCAGACACTGAAGCTTTCTTT
CASAITGASDTEAFF
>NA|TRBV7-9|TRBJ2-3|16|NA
TGTGCCAGCATCCCGAACGGGGCTTCCCGAGAAGATACGCAGTATTTT
CASIPNGASREDTQYF
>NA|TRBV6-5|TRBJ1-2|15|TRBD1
TGTGCCAGCAGTTCGACAGGGGGATATTTCTATGGCTACACCTTC
CASSSTGGYFYGYTF
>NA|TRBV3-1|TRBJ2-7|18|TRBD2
TGTGCCAGCAGCCAAGATCTACTAGCGGGGGGTCCCCCCTACGAGCAGTACTTC
CASSQDLLAGGPPYEQYF
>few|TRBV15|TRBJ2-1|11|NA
TGTGCCACCAGCCGCTACAATGAGCAGTTCTTC
CATSRYNEQFF
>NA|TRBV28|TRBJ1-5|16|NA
TGTGCCAGCAGTTTGATGGACATTTATAGCAATCAGCCCCAGCATTTT
CASSLMDIYSNQPQHF
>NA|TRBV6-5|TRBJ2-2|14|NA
TGTGCCAGCAGTTACATTCTGAACACCGGGGAGCTGTTTTTT
CASSYILNTGELFF
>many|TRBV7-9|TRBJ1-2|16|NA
TGTGCCAGCAGCTTAGCGGAAGGGGAGGCAGGGAGTCGCTACACCTTC
CASSLAEGEAGSRYTF
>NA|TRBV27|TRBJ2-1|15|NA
TGTGCCAGCAGCCCCGGCGGCCTATCCTACAATGAGCAGTTCTTC
CASSPGGLSYNEQFF
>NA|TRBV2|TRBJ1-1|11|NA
TGTGCCAGACAATCGGGGCTTGAAGCTTTCTTT
CARQSGLEAFF
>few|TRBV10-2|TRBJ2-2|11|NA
TGCGCCAGCAAGGGAGGCGGGGAGCTGTTTTTT
CASKGGGELFF
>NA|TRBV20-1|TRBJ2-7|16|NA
TGCAGTGCTAGGAACCCGGTTCTAGCGCTTTCCTACGAGCAGTACTTC
CSARNPVLALSYEQYF
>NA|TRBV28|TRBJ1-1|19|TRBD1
TGTGCCAGCAGTGCACAAACCGGGACAGATTTATACTTTGACACTGAAGCTTTCTTT
CASSAQTGTDLYFDTEAFF
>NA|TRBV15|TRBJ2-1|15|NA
TGTGCCACCAGCAGAGAGGGCAGCGGATACAATGAGCAGTTCTTC
CATSREGSGYNEQFF
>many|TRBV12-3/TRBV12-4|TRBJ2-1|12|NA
TGTGCCAGCAGGGACAGAACAAATGAGCAGTTCTTC
CASRDRTNEQFF
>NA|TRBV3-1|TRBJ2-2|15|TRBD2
TGTGCCAGCAGTTGGACTAGCGGATACACCGGGGAGCTGTTTTTT
CASSWTSGYTGELFF
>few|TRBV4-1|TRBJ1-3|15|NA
TGCGCCAGCAGCCAAGATTTGAGCTCTGGAAACACCATATATTTT
CASSQDLSSGNTIYF
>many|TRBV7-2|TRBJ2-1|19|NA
TGTGCCAGCAGCCCAGTCCGGAGATCAGCTACACATCGGGACAATGAGCAGTTCTTC
CASSPVRRSATHRDNEQFF
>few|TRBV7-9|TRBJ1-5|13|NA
TGTGCCTCAAAAGGGGAGTTAAGTCAGCCCCAGCATTTT
CASKGELSQPQHF